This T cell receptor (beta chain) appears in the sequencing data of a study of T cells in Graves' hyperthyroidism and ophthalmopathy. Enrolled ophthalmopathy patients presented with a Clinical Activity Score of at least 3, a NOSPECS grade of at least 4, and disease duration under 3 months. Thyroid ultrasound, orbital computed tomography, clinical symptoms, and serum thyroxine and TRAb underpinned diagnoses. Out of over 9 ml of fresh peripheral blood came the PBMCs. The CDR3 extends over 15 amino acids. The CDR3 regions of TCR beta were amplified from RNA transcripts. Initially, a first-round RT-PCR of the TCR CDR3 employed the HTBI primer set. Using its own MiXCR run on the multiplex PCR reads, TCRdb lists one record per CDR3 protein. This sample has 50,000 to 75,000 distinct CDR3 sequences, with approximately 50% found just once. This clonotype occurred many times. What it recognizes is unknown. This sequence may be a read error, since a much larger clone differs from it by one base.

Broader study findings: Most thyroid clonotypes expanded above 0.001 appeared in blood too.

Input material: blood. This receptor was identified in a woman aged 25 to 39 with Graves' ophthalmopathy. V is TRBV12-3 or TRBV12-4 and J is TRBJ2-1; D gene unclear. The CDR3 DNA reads TGTGCCAGCAGCTTACTGGCTAGATTGTACAGTGAGCAGTTCTTC. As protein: CASSLLARLYSEQFF.